These 31 T cell receptor beta chains share one sample of origin, sequenced in a study of identical twins. TCRdb passed the 5' RACE reads through MiXCR, listing each CDR3 protein once. Of some 500,000 distinct CDR3 sequences listed, roughly an eighth were seen once; the top ten hold approximately 1%. These data also formed part of another study, on yellow fever vaccine responses in identical twins.

Material for sequencing was CD4+ T cells sorted from blood. Receptors originate from a woman under 30 in good health.

V usage is TRBV10-3 and J usage is TRBJ2-3, with TRBD2 matching over 11 bases. V dropped 3 bases and J dropped 2; count of bases not matched to a gene: 4. Germline assignment: CDR1 ENHRY and CDR2 SYGVKD. This CDR3 has 16 amino acids. The CDR3 region is CAISDRLAGNTDTQYF. The DNA of the CDR3 is TGTGCCATCAGTGACCGACTAGCGGGGAACACAGATACGCAGTATTTT.

This clonotype was counted ten times or more. The V gene is TRBV20-1, the J gene TRBJ1-5; perhaps TRBD1 as D (6 bases). CDR1 and CDR2 (germline): DFQATT, SNEGSKA (reference sequence). V lost 6 bases and J 4 bases, leaving 22 bases between the germline ends. The CDR3 has 16 amino acids. CDR3 amino acids: CSALYAGAAPNQPQHF. The CDR3 coding sequence is TGCAGTGCACTGTATGCGGGGGCAGCCCCGAATCAGCCCCAGCATTTT.

This clonotype was observed a few times. The V and J genes are TRBV5-1 and TRBJ2-7; D possibly corresponds to TRBD2 (6 bases). V lost 7 bases to trimming and J lost 7 bases, with 15 bases between them. Germline CDR1 is SGHRS and CDR2 is YFSETQ. The CDR3 has 12 amino acids. The CDR3 DNA follows: TGCGCCAGCGCCATAGCCGGGAGAGAGCAGTACTTC. This gives the protein CASAIAGREQYF.

The chain couples TRBV12-3 or TRBV12-4 to TRBJ2-1, with 7 nucleotides matching TRBD2. The J segment lost 4 bases and the V segment lost 7 bases, leaving 10 bases of the junction unmatched. This CDR3 comprises 15 residues. The DNA for the CDR3 is TGTGCCAGCAACCCACCGGGAGGCTTTTACAATGAGCAGTTCTTC. Translation gives CASNPPGGFYNEQFF.

This rearrangement joins TRBV6-1 to TRBJ2-3, with TRBD2 matching 9 bases. The V and J ends lost 7 bases and 9 bases, in that order; junction bases with no gene match: 11. The germline CDR1 and CDR2 sequences are MNHNS and SASEGT. The CDR3 totals 14 residues. The CDR3 coding sequence is TGTGCCAGCAAGAAGCGGGAGGCCCGGGGGACGCAGTATTTT. Translation: CASKKREARGTQYF.

There are a few counts of this clonotype. At one boundary the junction diverges from the germline segment, which might be a read error. This chain links TRBV20-1 with TRBJ1-5; D possibly corresponds to TRBD1 (5 bases). Looked up from germline, CDR1 is DFQATT and CDR2 is SNEGSKA (reference sequence). The length of the CDR3 is 15 residues. The CDR3 DNA reads TGCAGTGCTGGAGACAGCGGGGATTTCAATCAGCCCCAGCATTTT. As protein: CSAGDSGDFNQPQHF.

This clonotype was counted at least ten times. This chain connects TRBV7-8 to TRBJ1-2; perhaps TRBD1 as D (6 bases). V dropped 5 bases and J dropped 4 bases, with 11 bases sitting between them. Germline V gene data show CDR1 as SGHVS and CDR2 as FQNEAQ. There are 13 residues in the CDR3. The CDR3 region is CASSPRGSYGYTF. For the CDR3, the DNA is TGTGCCAGCAGCCCCAGGGGTTCCTATGGCTACACCTTC.

In this sample, this clonotype turned up a few times. The CDR3 region is CASSHDATGQSYEQYF. CDR3 bases: TGTGCCAGCAGCCACGACGCCACAGGGCAGTCCTACGAGCAGTACTTC. The J gene is TRBJ2-7, the V gene TRBV7-9, with D possibly matching TRBD1 (6 bases). The V end lost 5 bases, the J end lost 1 base, and 18 bases lay between the germline ends. CDR3 length equals 16 residues. Germline CDR1 SEHNR, CDR2 FQNEAQ (reference sequence).

DNA for the CDR3: TGCGCCAGCAGCCCAACGGGACAGGGTCGGTACGAGCAGTACTTC. Translation: CASSPTGQGRYEQYF. This chain joins TRBV5-1 and TRBJ2-7; 9 bases are shared with TRBD1. Germline V gene data show CDR1 as SGHRS and CDR2 as YFSETQ. This CDR3 has 15 amino acids. The V segment lost 4 bases and the J segment 4 bases; nucleotides outside the gene matches: 9.

This clonotype was seen a few times. The J gene is TRBJ2-1, the V gene TRBV20-1; D may be TRBD2 (6 bases). Germline loops: CDR1 DFQATT, CDR2 SNEGSKA (reference sequence). Trimming left V 5 bases short and J 6 bases short, with 17 bases between. The CDR3 is made up of 14 amino acids. Here the CDR3 reads CSADSGSGGNEQFF. CDR3 coding DNA: TGCAGTGCTGACAGCGGTTCCGGGGGCAATGAGCAGTTCTTC.

This clonotype has just a few counts. The chain couples TRBV3-1 to TRBJ2-1; 9 positions match TRBD2. Looked up from germline, CDR1 is LGHDT and CDR2 is YNNKEL (reference sequence). The CDR3 extends over 15 amino acids. Trimming at V came to 4 bases and at J to 5 bases, leaving 6 bases not matched to a gene. CDR3 region: CASSPRVAGDNEQFF. The CDR3 nucleotides are TGTGCCAGCAGCCCTCGGGTAGCGGGGGACAATGAGCAGTTCTTC.

This clonotype was seen only once. The chain combines TRBV29-1 with TRBJ2-5; D tentatively fits TRBD1 or TRBD2 (5 bases each). The V end was cut by 0 bases, the J end by 1 base, with 9 bases between. Per germline, CDR1 SQVTM and CDR2 ANQGSEA. This CDR3 has 14 amino acids. The CDR3 protein is CSVEDPGRQETQYF. The DNA for the CDR3 is TGCAGCGTTGAAGATCCGGGGCGCCAAGAGACCCAGTACTTC.

CDR3 protein: CASSQGGTGHGYTF. CDR3 DNA: TGTGCCAGCAGCCAAGGGGGAACAGGTCACGGCTACACCTTC. The chain combines TRBV3-1 with TRBJ1-2, with D tentatively TRBD1 (5 bases). This CDR3 contains 14 residues. V was cut by 1 base and J by 8 bases, with 14 bases left in between. The germline CDR1 and CDR2 sequences are LGHDT and YNNKEL (reference sequence).

In this sample, this clonotype turned up many times. The V and J genes are TRBV2 and TRBJ2-7, with 9 bases matching TRBD2. CDR1 is SNHLY, CDR2 FYNNEI, per germline. This CDR3 spans 14 amino acids. Trimming took 5 bases from V and 12 from J; bases not matched to a gene: 14. This chain's CDR3 is CASSISGGLRAGYF. The CDR3 DNA reads as TGTGCCAGCAGTATTAGCGGGGGCCTACGAGCAGGGTACTTC.

This clonotype was recorded a few times. The CDR3 DNA is TGCGCCAGCAGCCAAGAATGGGCCGCGGGAGGGCCACAAGAGACCCAGTACTTC. This encodes CASSQEWAAGGPQETQYF. V is TRBV4-3 and J is TRBJ2-5; TRBD2 matches 9 bases. Germline V gene lookup returns CDR1 LGHNA and CDR2 YSLEER. This CDR3 spans 18 amino acids. V lost 0 bases, J lost 2 bases, and 10 bases stayed unmatched.

Only a few counts were recorded for this clonotype. J is TRBJ2-3 and V is TRBV3-1; D gene ambiguous. V lost 2 bases and J 2 bases, leaving 8 bases between the germline ends. There are 14 residues in the CDR3. CDR1 and CDR2 (germline): LGHDT, YNNKEL (reference sequence). The CDR3 coding sequence is TGTGCCAGCAGCCAATCGTTCCCCACAGATACGCAGTATTTT. Protein sequence: CASSQSFPTDTQYF.

In its sample, this clonotype was seen a few times. The junction and the germline gene differ at one end; a read error may be behind it. This sequence joins TRBV7-7 and TRBJ2-3; 7 bases fit TRBD2. The CDR3 spans 17 residues. Looked up from germline, CDR1 is SSHAT and CDR2 is FNYEAQ (reference sequence). The DNA of the CDR3 is TGTGCTAGCAGCTCCTATCCGCGCGGGAGAGGGACAGATACGCAGTATTTT. Protein: CASSSYPRGRGTDTQYF.

There are a few counts of this clonotype. The chain uses TRBV6-1 and TRBJ1-2; D is perhaps TRBD1 (5 bases). The CDR3 consists of 13 residues. Germline CDR1 reads MNHNS; CDR2 reads SASEGT. Trimming cost V 6 bases and J 4 bases, with 12 bases left between them. CDR3 in amino acids: CASRQTDSYGYTF. CDR3 sequence (DNA): TGTGCCAGCAGGCAGACAGATTCCTATGGCTACACCTTC.

The chain recombines TRBV5-1 with TRBJ2-3; perhaps TRBD1 as D (5 bases). V dropped 0 bases and J dropped 3 bases, with 11 bases sitting between them. CDR3 size: 15 residues. CDR1 and CDR2 from the germline V gene are SGHRS and YFSETQ. The CDR3 coding sequence is TGCGCCAGCAGCTTGGAAGGCAGGGTAACAGATACGCAGTATTTT. It encodes CASSLEGRVTDTQYF.

The rearrangement joins TRBV20-1 to TRBJ2-1; 10 positions agree with TRBD2. CDR1 DFQATT and CDR2 SNEGSKA come from the germline V gene (reference sequence). CDR3 length equals 17 residues. Germline trimming cut 3 bases from V and 4 bases from J; bases unmatched to any gene: 12. CDR3 DNA sequence: TGCAGTGCTAGGGACGCCGGGGGGACTAGCGCGTACAATGAGCAGTTCTTC. Amino acid sequence: CSARDAGGTSAYNEQFF.

V is TRBV5-1 and J is TRBJ2-7, with D perhaps matching TRBD1 or TRBD2 (5 bases each). Trimming pared 4 bases from V and 6 bases from J, leaving 14 bases between. The CDR3 is 13 residues long. CDR1 SGHRS and CDR2 YFSETQ come from the germline V gene. The CDR3 spells CASSPQDFLEQYF. CDR3 nucleotides: TGCGCCAGCAGCCCACAGGACTTCCTCGAGCAGTACTTC.

This clonotype was picked up a small number of times. J is TRBJ2-3 and V is TRBV9, with 9 bases fitting TRBD1. The germline V gene has CDR1 SGDLS and CDR2 YYNGEE. The V gene end was trimmed by 1 base and the J gene end by 3 bases; junction bases not matched to a gene: 9. This CDR3 contains 17 residues. CDR3 region: CASSVTGTGIATDTQYF. In DNA, the CDR3 is TGTGCCAGCAGCGTAACGGGGACAGGGATAGCGACAGATACGCAGTATTTT. The variable domain in full, completed from reference TRBV9 and TRBJ2-3, reads DSGVTQTPKHLITATGQRVTLRCSPRSGDLSVYWYQQSLDQGLQFLIQYYNGEERAKGNILERFSAQQFPDLHSELNLSSLELGDSALYFCASSVTGTGIATDTQYFGPGTRLTVL.

The chain employs TRBV6-4 and TRBJ2-3; no definite D call. The V end lost 3 bases, the J end lost 0 bases, and 7 bases lay between the germline ends. Germline V CDR1 and CDR2: MRHNA, SNTAGT. The CDR3 is 14 amino acids. The CDR3 region is CASSEGISTDTQYF. The CDR3 DNA reads TGTGCCAGCAGTGAGGGAATTAGCACAGATACGCAGTATTTT.

The DNA for the CDR3 is TGCAGTGCTAGATCTAGCGGGGCCTACGAGCAGTACTTC. Encoded protein: CSARSSGAYEQYF. The V and J genes are TRBV20-1 and TRBJ2-7, with 9 bases identical to TRBD2. The CDR3 spans 13 residues. Germline V gene lookup returns CDR1 DFQATT and CDR2 SNEGSKA (reference sequence). J gave up 2 bases and V 2 bases, and 1 base lay outside the gene matches.

The chain is built from TRBV20-1 and TRBJ1-2, with TRBD1 as a possible D gene (6 bases). CDR3 length: 14 residues. Trimming left V 5 bases short and J 2 bases short, with 15 bases between. Germline CDR1 DFQATT, CDR2 SNEGSKA (reference sequence). DNA of the CDR3: TGCAGTGCTGGGAGTGGGGGGCGAAACTATGGCTACACCTTC. Protein: CSAGSGGRNYGYTF.

The chain has TRBV16 and TRBJ1-2; possible D gene TRBD1, 5 bases. Between the trimmed V and J ends, which lost 6 bases and 5 bases, there was a span of 13 bases. This CDR3 region has 13 residues. Germline V CDR1 and CDR2: KGHSY, FQNENV. The CDR3: CASSGARIYGYTF. As DNA, the CDR3 is TGTGCCAGCAGTGGGGCCCGGATTTATGGCTACACCTTC.

Ten or more counts support this clonotype. The chain couples TRBV7-2 to TRBJ2-5; D may be TRBD2 (5 bases). In germline, CDR1 is SGHTA, CDR2 FQGNSA. The CDR3 runs to 15 residues. V was clipped by 0 bases and J by 3 bases, with 11 bases between them. For the CDR3, the DNA is TGTGCCAGCAGCTTAGCGGTGACTAAGAAAGAGACCCAGTACTTC. Residues: CASSLAVTKKETQYF.

This clonotype came up a few times. V and J are TRBV11-3 and TRBJ1-1; unclear D gene. Looked up from germline, CDR1 is SGHNT and CDR2 is YENEEA. V dropped 6 bases and J dropped 0 bases, with 11 bases sitting between them. The length of the CDR3 is 14 residues. CDR3 loop: CASSNNGVNTEAFF. CDR3 DNA sequence: TGTGCCAGCAGTAACAACGGGGTGAACACTGAAGCTTTCTTT.

This clonotype came up a few times. The chain combines TRBV7-9 with TRBJ2-7, with 8 bases lining up with TRBD2. Germline CDR1 reads SEHNR; CDR2 reads FQNEAQ (reference sequence). Germline trimming cut 7 bases from V and 2 bases from J; bases unmatched to any gene: 10. This CDR3 comprises 15 residues. CDR3 loop: CASTSGGREAYEQYF. The DNA of the CDR3 is TGTGCCAGCACCTCCGGCGGGCGGGAGGCCTACGAGCAGTACTTC.

This clonotype was counted only a few times. The chain combines TRBV5-1 with TRBJ2-1; TRBD1 aligns across 9 bases. The CDR3 runs to 14 residues. V gave up 4 bases and J gave up 7 bases; unmatched junction bases: 6. Germline V lookup: CDR1 SGHRS, CDR2 YFSETQ. For the CDR3, the DNA is TGCGCCAGCAGCCAGACAGGGGGTATTAATGAGCAGTTCTTC. It is translated as CASSQTGGINEQFF.

This clonotype was seen ten or more times. This chain links TRBV5-1 with TRBJ1-4, with D possibly being TRBD1 (5 bases). V gave up 3 bases and J gave up 6 bases, with 18 bases separating them. CDR1 is SGHRS, CDR2 YFSETQ, per germline. CDR3 size: 16 residues. In DNA, the CDR3 is TGCGCCAGCAGCTATTCCGGGCAGGGCGGCTATGAAAAACTGTTTTTT. Its translation: CASSYSGQGGYEKLFF.